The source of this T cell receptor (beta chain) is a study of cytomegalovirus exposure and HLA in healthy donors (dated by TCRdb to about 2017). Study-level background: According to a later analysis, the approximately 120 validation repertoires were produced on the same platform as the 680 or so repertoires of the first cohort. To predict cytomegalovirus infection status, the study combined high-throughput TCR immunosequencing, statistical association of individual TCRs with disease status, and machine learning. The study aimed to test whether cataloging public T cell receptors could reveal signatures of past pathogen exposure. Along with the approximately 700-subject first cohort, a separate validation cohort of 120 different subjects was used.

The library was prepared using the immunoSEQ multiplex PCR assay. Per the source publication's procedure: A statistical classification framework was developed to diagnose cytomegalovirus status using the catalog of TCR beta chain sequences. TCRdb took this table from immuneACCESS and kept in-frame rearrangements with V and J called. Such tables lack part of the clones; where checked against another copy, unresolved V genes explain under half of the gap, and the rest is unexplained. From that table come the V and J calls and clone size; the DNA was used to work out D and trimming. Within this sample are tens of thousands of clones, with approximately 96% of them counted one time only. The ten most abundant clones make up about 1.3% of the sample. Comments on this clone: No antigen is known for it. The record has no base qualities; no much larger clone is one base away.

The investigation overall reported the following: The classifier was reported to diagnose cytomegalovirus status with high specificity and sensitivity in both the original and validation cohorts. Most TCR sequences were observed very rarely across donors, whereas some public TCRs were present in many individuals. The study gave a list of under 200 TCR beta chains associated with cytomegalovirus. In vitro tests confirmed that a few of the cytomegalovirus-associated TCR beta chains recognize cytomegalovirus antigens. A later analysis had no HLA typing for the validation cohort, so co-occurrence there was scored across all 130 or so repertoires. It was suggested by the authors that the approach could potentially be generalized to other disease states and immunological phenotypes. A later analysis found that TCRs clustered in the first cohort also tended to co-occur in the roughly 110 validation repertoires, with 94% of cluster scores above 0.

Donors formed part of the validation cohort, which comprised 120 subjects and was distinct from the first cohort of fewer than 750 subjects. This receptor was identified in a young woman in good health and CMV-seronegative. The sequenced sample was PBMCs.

The CDR3 region reads CASSLVGGGGYGYTF. The nucleotide sequence is TGTGCCAGCAGCTTAGTAGGAGGCGGCGGCTATGGCTACACCTTC. The rearranged segments are TRBV7-8 and TRBJ1-2, with the D gene not clear enough to name. The germline V gene specifies SGHVS as CDR1 and FQNEAQ as CDR2. The CDR3 numbers 15 residues from cysteine through phenylalanine. Left in the record is the CDR3 DNA by itself, 45 bases read in frame from the first base. V sheds 1 base and J sheds 4 bases, leaving 13 bases between their ends.